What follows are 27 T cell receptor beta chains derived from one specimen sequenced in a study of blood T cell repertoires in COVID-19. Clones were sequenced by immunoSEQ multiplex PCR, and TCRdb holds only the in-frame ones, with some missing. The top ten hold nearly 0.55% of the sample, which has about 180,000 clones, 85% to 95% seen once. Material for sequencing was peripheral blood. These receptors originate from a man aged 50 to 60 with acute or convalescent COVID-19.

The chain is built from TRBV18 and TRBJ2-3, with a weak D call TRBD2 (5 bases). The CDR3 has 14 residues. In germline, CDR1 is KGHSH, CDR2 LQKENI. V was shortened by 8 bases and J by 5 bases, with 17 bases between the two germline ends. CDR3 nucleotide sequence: TGTGCCAGCGAGGTGAACGGGATTATAGATACGCAGTATTTT. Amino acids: CASEVNGIIDTQYF.

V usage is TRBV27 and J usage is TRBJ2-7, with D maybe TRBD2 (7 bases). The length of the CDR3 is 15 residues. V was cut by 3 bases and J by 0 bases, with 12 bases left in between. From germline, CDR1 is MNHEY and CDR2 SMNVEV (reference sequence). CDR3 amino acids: CASSFQAGHSYEQYF. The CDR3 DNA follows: TGTGCCAGCAGTTTTCAAGCGGGACACTCCTACGAGCAGTACTTC.

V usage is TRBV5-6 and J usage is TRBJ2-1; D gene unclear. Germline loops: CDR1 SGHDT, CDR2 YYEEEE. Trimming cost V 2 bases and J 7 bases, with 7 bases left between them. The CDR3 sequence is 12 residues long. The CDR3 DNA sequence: TGTGCCAGCAGCTTTTCGGTAAATGAGCAGTTCTTC. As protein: CASSFSVNEQFF.

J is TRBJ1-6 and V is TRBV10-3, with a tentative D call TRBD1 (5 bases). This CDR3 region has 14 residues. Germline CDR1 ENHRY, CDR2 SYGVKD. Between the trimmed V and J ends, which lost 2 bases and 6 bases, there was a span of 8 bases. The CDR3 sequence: CAISEGRVNSPLHF. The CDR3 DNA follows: TGTGCCATCAGTGAGGGCAGGGTTAATTCACCCCTCCACTTT.

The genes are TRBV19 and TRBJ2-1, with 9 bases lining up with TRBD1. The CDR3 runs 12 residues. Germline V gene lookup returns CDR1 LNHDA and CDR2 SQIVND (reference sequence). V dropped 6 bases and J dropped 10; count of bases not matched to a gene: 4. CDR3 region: CASSQQGAEQFF. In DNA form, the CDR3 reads TGTGCCAGTAGCCAACAGGGGGCCGAGCAGTTCTTC.

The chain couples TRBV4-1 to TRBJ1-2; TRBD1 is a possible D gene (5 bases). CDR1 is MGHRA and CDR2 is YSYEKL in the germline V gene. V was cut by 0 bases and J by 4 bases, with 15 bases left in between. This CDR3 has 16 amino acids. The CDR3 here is CASSQERDSTSYGYTF. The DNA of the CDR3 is TGCGCCAGCAGCCAAGAACGAGACAGCACATCCTATGGCTACACCTTC.

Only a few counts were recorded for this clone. The CDR3 region has the DNA TGTGCCATCAGCCAAACATCAGGAAGGGGCTACTATGGCTACACCTTC. This translates into CAISQTSGRGYYGYTF. The rearrangement joins TRBV10-3 to TRBJ1-2, with D possibly TRBD1 on 5 matching bases. Germline CDR1 and CDR2: ENHRY and SYGVKD. V shed 6 bases and J shed 3 bases, with 20 bases lying between them. The CDR3 contains 16 residues.

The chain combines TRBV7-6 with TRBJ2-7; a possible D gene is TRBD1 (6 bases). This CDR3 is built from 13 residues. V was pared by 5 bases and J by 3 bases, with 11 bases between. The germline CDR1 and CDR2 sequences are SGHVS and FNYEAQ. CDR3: CASSPGQFYEQYF. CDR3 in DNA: TGTGCCAGCAGCCCAGGACAGTTCTACGAGCAGTACTTC.

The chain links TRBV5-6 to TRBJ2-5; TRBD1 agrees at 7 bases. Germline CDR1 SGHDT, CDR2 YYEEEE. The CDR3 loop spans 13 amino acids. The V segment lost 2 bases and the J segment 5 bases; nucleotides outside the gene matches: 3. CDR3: CASSLTGEETQYF. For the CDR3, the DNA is TGTGCCAGCAGCTTAACAGGGGAGGAGACCCAGTACTTC.

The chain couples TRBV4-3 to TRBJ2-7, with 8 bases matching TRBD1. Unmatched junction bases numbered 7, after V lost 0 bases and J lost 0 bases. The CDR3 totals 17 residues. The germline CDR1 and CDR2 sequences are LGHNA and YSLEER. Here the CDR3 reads CASSQELGQGSSYEQYV. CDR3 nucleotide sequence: TGCGCCAGCAGCCAAGAGCTTGGACAGGGTAGCTCCTACGAGCAGTACGTC.

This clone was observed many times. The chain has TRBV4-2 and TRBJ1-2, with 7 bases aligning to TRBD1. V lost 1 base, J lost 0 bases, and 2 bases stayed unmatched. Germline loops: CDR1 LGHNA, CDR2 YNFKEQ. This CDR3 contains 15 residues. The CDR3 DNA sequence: TGTGCCAGCAGCCAAGGACAGGGAGCTAACTATGGCTACACCTTC. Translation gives CASSQGQGANYGYTF.

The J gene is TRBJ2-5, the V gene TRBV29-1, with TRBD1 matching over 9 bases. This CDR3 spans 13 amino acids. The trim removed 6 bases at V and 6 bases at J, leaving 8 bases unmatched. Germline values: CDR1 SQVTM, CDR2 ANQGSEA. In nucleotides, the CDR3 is TGCAGCGTCCTAACAGGGGGCGGGCAGACCCAGTACTTC. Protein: CSVLTGGGQTQYF.

The CDR3 bases are TGTGCCATCAGCCCGGGACAGAACACTGAAGCTTTCTTT. It codes for CAISPGQNTEAFF. The chain links TRBV10-3 to TRBJ1-1; D may be TRBD1 (6 bases). The CDR3 extends over 13 amino acids. The germline V and J ends were trimmed by 6 bases and 1 base, with 9 bases remaining between them. Looked up from germline, CDR1 is ENHRY and CDR2 is SYGVKD.

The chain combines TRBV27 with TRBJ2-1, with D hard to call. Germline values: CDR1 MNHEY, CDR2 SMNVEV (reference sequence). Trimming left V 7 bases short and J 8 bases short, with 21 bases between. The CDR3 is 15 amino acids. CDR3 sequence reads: CASTETESNRHEQFF. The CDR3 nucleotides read TGTGCCAGCACCGAGACTGAATCGAACCGACATGAGCAGTTCTTC.

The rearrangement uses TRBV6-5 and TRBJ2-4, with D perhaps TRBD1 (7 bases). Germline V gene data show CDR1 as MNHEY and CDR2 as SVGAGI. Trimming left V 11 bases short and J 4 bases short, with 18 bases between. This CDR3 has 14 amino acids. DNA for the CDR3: TGTGCCTCCACCCGGGGGACAGAGAAAAACATTCAGTACTTC. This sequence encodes CASTRGTEKNIQYF.

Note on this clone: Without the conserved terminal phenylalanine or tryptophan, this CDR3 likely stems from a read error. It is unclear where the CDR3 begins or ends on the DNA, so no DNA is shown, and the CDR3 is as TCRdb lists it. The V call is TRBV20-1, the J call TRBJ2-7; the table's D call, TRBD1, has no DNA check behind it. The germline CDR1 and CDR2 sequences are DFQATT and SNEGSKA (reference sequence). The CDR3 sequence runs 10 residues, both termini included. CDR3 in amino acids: CSARDGRPLL.

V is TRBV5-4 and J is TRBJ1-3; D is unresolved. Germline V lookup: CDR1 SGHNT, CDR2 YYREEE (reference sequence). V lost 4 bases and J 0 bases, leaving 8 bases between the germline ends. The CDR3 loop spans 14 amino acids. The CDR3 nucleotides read TGTGCCAGCAGCCCCCAATCCTCTGGAAACACCATATATTTT. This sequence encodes CASSPQSSGNTIYF.

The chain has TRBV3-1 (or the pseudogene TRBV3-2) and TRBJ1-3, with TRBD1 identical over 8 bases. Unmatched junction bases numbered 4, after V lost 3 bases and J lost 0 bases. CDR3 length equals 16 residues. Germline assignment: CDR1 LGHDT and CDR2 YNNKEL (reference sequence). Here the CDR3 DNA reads TGTGCCAGCAGCCACTTGCAGGGGGCCTCTGGAAACACCATATATTTT. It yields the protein CASSHLQGASGNTIYF.

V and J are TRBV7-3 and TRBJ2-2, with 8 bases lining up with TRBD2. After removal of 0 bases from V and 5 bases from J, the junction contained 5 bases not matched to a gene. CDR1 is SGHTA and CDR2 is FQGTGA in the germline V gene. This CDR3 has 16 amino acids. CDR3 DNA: TGTGCCAGCAGCTTAACGGGGGTAGCGGGAACCGGGGAGCTGTTTTTT. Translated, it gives CASSLTGVAGTGELFF.

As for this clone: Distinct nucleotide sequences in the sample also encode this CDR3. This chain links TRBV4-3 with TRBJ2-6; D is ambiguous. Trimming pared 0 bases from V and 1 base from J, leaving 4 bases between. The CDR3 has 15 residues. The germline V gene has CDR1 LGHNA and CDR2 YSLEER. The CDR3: CASSQDLSGANVLTF. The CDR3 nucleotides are TGCGCCAGCAGCCAAGATCTTTCTGGGGCCAACGTCCTGACTTTC.

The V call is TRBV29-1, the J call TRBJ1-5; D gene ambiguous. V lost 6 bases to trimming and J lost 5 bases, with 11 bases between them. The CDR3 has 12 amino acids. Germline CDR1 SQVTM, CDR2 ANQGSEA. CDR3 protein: CSVGGPDQPQHF. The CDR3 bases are TGCAGCGTCGGAGGGCCGGATCAGCCCCAGCATTTT.

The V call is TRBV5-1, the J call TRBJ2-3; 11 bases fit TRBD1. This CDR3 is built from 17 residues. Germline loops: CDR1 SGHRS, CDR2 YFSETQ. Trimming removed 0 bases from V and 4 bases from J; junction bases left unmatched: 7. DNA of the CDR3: TGCGCCAGCAGCTTGGCCGGGACAGGGGGTACGGCAGATACGCAGTATTTT. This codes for CASSLAGTGGTADTQYF.

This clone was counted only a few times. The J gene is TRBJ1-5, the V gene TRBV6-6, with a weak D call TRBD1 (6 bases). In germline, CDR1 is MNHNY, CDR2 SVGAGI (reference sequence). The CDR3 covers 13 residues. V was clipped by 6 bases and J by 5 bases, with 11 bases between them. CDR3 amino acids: CASSRGGDQPQHF. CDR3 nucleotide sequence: TGTGCCAGCAGCCGAGGGGGGGATCAGCCCCAGCATTTT.

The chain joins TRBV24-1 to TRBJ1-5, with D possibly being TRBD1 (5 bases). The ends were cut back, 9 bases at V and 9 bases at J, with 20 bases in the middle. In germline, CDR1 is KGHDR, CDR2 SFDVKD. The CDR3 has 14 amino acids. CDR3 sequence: CATYNSRVLRPQHF. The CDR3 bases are TGTGCCACCTATAACAGCAGGGTCCTACGGCCCCAGCATTTT.

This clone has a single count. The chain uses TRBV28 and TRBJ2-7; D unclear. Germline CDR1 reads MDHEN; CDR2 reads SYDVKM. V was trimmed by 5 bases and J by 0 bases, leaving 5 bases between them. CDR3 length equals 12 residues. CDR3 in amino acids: CASSGVSYEQYF. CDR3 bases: TGTGCCAGCAGTGGAGTCTCCTACGAGCAGTACTTC.

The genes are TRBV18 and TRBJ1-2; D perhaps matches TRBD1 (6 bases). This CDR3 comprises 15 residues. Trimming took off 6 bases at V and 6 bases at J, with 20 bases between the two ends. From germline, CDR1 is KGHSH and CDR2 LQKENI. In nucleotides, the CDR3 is TGTGCCAGCTCCCCCGGGACACGGGCGGAGAATGGCTACACCTTC. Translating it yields CASSPGTRAENGYTF.

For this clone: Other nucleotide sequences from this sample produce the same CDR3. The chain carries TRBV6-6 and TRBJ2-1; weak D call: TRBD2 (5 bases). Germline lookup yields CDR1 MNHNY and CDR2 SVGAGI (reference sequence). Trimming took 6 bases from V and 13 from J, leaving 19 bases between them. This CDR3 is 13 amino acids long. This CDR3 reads CASSEGRLATQFF. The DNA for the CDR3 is TGTGCCAGCAGCGAGGGTCGCCTGGCGACCCAGTTCTTC.